This is a list of T cell receptor beta chains from one sample in a study of tumor-infiltrating lymphocytes in primary liver carcinoma. TCRdb used MiXCR to reprocess the multiplex PCR reads, holding one entry per CDR3 protein. The sample contains 300,000 to 400,000 distinct CDR3 sequences, roughly 60% of which appear only once. The sample was peripheral blood. These receptors were collected from a man aged 35 to 55 with primary liver carcinoma and hepatitis B virus infection. CDR3s include the opening cysteine and the closing phenylalanine or tryptophan. The D gene is left open where the match is weak. The size entry is marked missing in some rows and otherwise reads once, few, many or a size class.

>TRBV5-4|14|TRBJ2-5|NA|NA
CASSLLGGGETQYF
TGTGCCAGCAGCTTGTTAGGGGGTGGGGAGACCCAGTACTTC
>TRBV4-1|13|TRBJ2-7|TRBD1|many
CASSQRQGEEQYF
TGCGCCAGCAGCCAAAGACAGGGTGAAGAGCAGTACTTC
>TRBV30|16|TRBJ1-6|NA|few
CAWSRDTSSYNSPLHF
TGCGCCTGGAGTCGGGACACGAGCTCCTATAATTCACCCCTCCACTTT
>TRBV11-1|15|TRBJ2-1|TRBD1|NA
CGRRPGTGGYNEQFF
TGTGGCAGGAGACCCGGGACAGGGGGCTACAATGAGCAGTTCTTC
>TRBV6-1|14|TRBJ2-2|NA|many
CASSAGRTTGELFF
TGTGCCAGCAGCGCCGGACGGACCACCGGGGAGCTGTTTTTT
>TRBV5-6|13|TRBJ2-7|NA|few
CASSPAVGDEQYF
TGTGCCAGCAGCCCTGCGGTAGGAGACGAGCAGTACTTC
>TRBV5-4|14|TRBJ1-1|NA|once
CASGLGPMNTEAFF
TGTGCCAGCGGCTTGGGGCCGATGAACACTGAAGCTTTCTTT
>TRBV5-1|18|TRBJ1-5|NA|once
CASSCAKQGVHSNQPQHF
TGCGCCAGCAGCTGCGCTAAACAGGGCGTCCATAGCAATCAGCCCCAGCATTTC
>TRBV11-1|17|TRBJ2-1|NA|NA
CASRSPDRSFSYNEQFF
TGTGCCAGCAGATCCCCTGACAGGTCTTTCTCCTACAATGAGCAGTTCTTC
>TRBV11-2|13|TRBJ1-1|NA|NA
CVSSLEGYTEAFF
TGTGTCAGCAGCTTGGAGGGGTACACTGAAGCATTCTTT
>TRBV28|11|TRBJ1-5|NA|NA
CASSLHQPQHF
TGTGCCAGCAGTTTACATCAGCCCCAGCATTTT
>TRBV11-2|13|TRBJ2-3|NA|NA
CASSLNSIDTQYF
TGTGCCAGCAGCCTCAACAGCATAGATACGCAGTATTTT
>TRBV29-1|13|TRBJ2-1|NA|NA
CSVELGRYNEQFF
TGCAGCGTTGAACTGGGAAGGTACAATGAGCAGTTCTTC
>TRBV5-4|15|TRBJ2-2|TRBD2|NA
CASSFSGRNTGELFF
TGTGCCAGCAGCTTTAGCGGGAGAAACACCGGGGAGCTGTTTTTT
>TRBV6-5|15|TRBJ2-2|TRBD1|many
CASSYQDRVTGELFF
TGTGCCAGCAGTTATCAGGACAGGGTCACCGGGGAGCTGTTTTTT